The clone carrying this T cell receptor beta chain was detected only a few times. No antigen is known for it. The PCR was carried out with 60 Vbeta primers and 13 Jbeta primers. The data were produced by immunoSEQ multiplex PCR, yet TCRdb's version contains in-frame clones alone and is incomplete. The sample consists of roughly 100,000 clones, roughly three quarters of them appearing once. The record originates from a study of cytomegalovirus exposure and HLA in healthy donors. Study results and caveats: As a later analysis showed, several of the most significant clusters appeared to be linked to common viral pathogens. It was likely that a cluster of highly shared sequence variants was a sequencing artifact. The study had only CMV serostatus as immune exposure information. The authors later found HLA-associated TCR beta chains more clonally expanded than equally common others.

The CDR3 is 15 amino acids. Germline-derived CDR1 and CDR2 are LNHNV and YYDKDF (reference sequence). V lost 3 bases and J lost 6, with 15 bases in between. The sequencing input was PBMCs. The J gene is TRBJ2-1, the V gene TRBV15; TRBD1 is a possible D gene (5 bases). The source of this sequence is a man aged 40-50 years in good health and CMV-seronegative. The CDR3 spells CATSRAWGRVNEQFF. The CDR3 coding sequence is TGTGCCACCAGCAGGGCCTGGGGCAGGGTCAATGAGCAGTTCTTC. The complete variable domain, with remaining parts taken from reference TRBV15 and TRBJ2-1, reads DAMVIQNPRYQVTQFGKPVTLSCSQTLNHNVMYWYQQKSSQAPKLLFHYYDKDFNNEADTPDNFQSRRPNTSFCFLDIRSPGLGDTAMYLCATSRAWGRVNEQFFGPGTRLTVL.